The TCR beta chain described here comes from a study of technical replicates of blood from a handful of donors (dated by TCRdb to 2016 to 2017). Concerning this clone itself: This clone's antigen is unknown. Per-base qualities were not stored, and no clone one base away is much larger.

Looking up the germline V gene yields CDR1 SNHLY and CDR2 FYNNEI. V is pared back by 6 bases and J by 5 bases, with 13 bases lying between the germline termini. Counted from cysteine to phenylalanine, this CDR3 has 13 amino acids. Kept here is only the CDR3 DNA, which spans 39 bases and is read in frame from base 1. Libraries were built with the immunoSEQ multiplex PCR assay. TCRdb retrieved this table from immuneACCESS and kept in-frame rearrangements only. Not all clones are present; in checked studies, unresolved V genes account for under half, and no reason is known for the remainder. In this sample the table shows 76,000 or so clones, around 90% of which occur a single time. The ten most abundant clones make up 0.2% to 0.25% of the sample.

Specimen: T cells isolated from PBMCs. The chain is assembled from TRBV2 and TRBJ2-5; a tentative D call is TRBD2 (5 bases match). The TCR originated in a human donor in good health. The DNA sequence follows: TGTGCCAGCAGGAGGCCCCCGGGGGAGACCCAGTACTTC. It encodes CASRRPPGETQYF.